The 21 T cell receptor beta chains reported below all come from one sample, sequenced in a study of T cells expressing NK-cell markers. Reanalyzing the 5' RACE reads, TCRdb keeps one entry per CDR3 protein, without DNA. The repertoire shows about 450,000 distinct CDR3 sequences; the top ten hold roughly 7.2%. The sample was blood T cells: a sorted CD56 or NKG2C T cell subset, CD4+ or CD8+ T cells, or bulk PBMC T cells (not recorded which). These receptors all come from a woman aged 18 to 75 in good health.

This chain connects TRBV28 to TRBJ2-2; TCRdb gives TRBD2 as the D gene, but with no DNA this cannot be confirmed. The CDR3 has 15 residues. From germline, CDR1 is MDHEN and CDR2 SYDVKM. CDR3 loop: CASSTLAGGAGELFF. The complete variable domain, with remaining parts taken from reference TRBV28 and TRBJ2-2, reads DVKVTQSSRYLVKRTGEKVFLECVQDMDHENMFWYRQDPGLGLRLIYFSYDVKMKEKGDIPEGYSVSREKKERFSLILESASTNQTSMYLCASSTLAGGAGELFFGEGSRLTVL.

The chain employs TRBV29-1 and TRBJ2-1; there is no DNA to check the TCRdb D call of TRBD1. The CDR3 is made up of 16 amino acids. Looked up from germline, CDR1 is SQVTM and CDR2 is ANQGSEA. The CDR3 here is CSVGGWWGSSYNEQFF.

The gene calls are TRBV12-3 or TRBV12-4 and TRBJ2-3. The length of the CDR3 is 11 residues. This CDR3 is CASRLTDTQYF.

The J gene is TRBJ2-2, the V gene TRBV11-2; without DNA, the TCRdb call of TRBD1 cannot be checked. In germline, CDR1 is SGHAT, CDR2 FQNNGV. CDR3 size: 15 residues. CDR3 protein: CASSWGTGNTGELFF.

J is TRBJ2-1 and V is TRBV10-3; absent DNA, TCRdb's TRBD2 call cannot be checked. CDR1 is ENHRY and CDR2 is SYGVKD in the germline V gene. The CDR3 has 15 residues. The CDR3: CAIGAGLRSYNEQFF.

V is TRBV6-5 and J is TRBJ2-1; TCRdb reports TRBD2, a call that lacks DNA to check it against. Germline CDR1 MNHEY, CDR2 SVGAGI. The CDR3 length is 15 residues. CDR3 residues: CASSYSGLAGGGQFF.

This chain joins TRBV3-1 and TRBJ2-4; absent DNA, TCRdb's TRBD1 call cannot be checked. The CDR3 has 19 amino acids. The germline gives CDR1 LGHDT, CDR2 YNNKEL (reference sequence). The CDR3: CASSLRLRLNQGDKNIQYF.

This chain links TRBV6-2 or TRBV6-3 with TRBJ2-5; TCRdb reports TRBD1, a call that lacks DNA to check it against. Germline V gene data show CDR1 as MNHEY and CDR2 as SVGEGT. CDR3 length equals 16 residues. The CDR3 spells CASSFNRDELQETQYF.

The chain couples TRBV6-2 or TRBV6-3 to TRBJ2-1; TCRdb's assignment of TRBD2 cannot be checked, as there is no DNA. The CDR3 spans 17 residues. Germline values: CDR1 MNHEY, CDR2 SVGEGT. Here the CDR3 reads CASSYDVGRLAGNEQFF.

The CDR3: CSARSVASGRSNEQFF. This chain joins TRBV29-1 and TRBJ2-1; without DNA, the TCRdb call of TRBD2 cannot be checked. The CDR3 extends over 16 amino acids. Germline CDR1 SQVTM, CDR2 ANQGSEA.

The chain has TRBV4-2 and TRBJ1-1; TCRdb's D call, TRBD1, is unchecked because there is no DNA. Germline assignment: CDR1 LGHNA and CDR2 YNFKEQ. The CDR3 runs 16 residues. CDR3 region: CASSPEQVSPGTEAFF.

V gene TRBV29-1 combines with J gene TRBJ2-5; TCRdb indicates TRBD2, and absent DNA this call remains unverified. The germline gives CDR1 SQVTM, CDR2 ANQGSEA. The CDR3 runs 13 residues. This chain's CDR3 is CSVEGLPKETQYF. Variable domain in full (rest from reference TRBV29-1 and TRBJ2-5): SAVISQKPSRDICQRGTSLTIQCQVDSQVTMMFWYRQQPGQSLTLIATANQGSEATYESGFVIDKFPISRPNLTFSTLTVSNMSPEDSSIYLCSVEGLPKETQYFGPGTRLLVL.

V is TRBV9 and J is TRBJ2-1; TCRdb gives TRBD2 as the D gene, but with no DNA this cannot be confirmed. This CDR3 is built from 17 residues. Germline assignment: CDR1 SGDLS and CDR2 YYNGEE. CDR3 sequence: CASSVADSGGVYNEQFF.

The chain is built from TRBV11-1 and TRBJ2-7; with no DNA, the TCRdb D assignment of TRBD1 cannot be verified. CDR1 and CDR2 from the germline V gene are SGHAT and FQDESV (reference sequence). The CDR3 runs 15 residues. This chain's CDR3 is CASSPSRDALFVQYF.

The gene calls are TRBV5-5 and TRBJ1-6; TCRdb outputs TRBD1, but without DNA this stays unchecked. Germline V gene sequence: CDR1 SGHKS, CDR2 YYEKEE (reference sequence). The CDR3 spans 14 residues. This CDR3 is CASSTWTHNSPLHF.

The chain is built from TRBV5-6 and TRBJ2-1. From germline, CDR1 is SGHDT and CDR2 YYEEEE. The CDR3 is made up of 15 amino acids. The CDR3 protein is CASRLGLAELNEQFF.

The chain is built from TRBV4-3 and TRBJ2-4. Germline CDR1 reads LGHNA; CDR2 reads YSLEER. The CDR3 runs 17 residues. The CDR3 protein is CASSQMVGGVAKNIQYF.

V is TRBV12-3 or TRBV12-4 and J is TRBJ1-6. The CDR3 runs to 12 residues. This CDR3 is CASRANNSPLHF.

V is TRBV12-3 or TRBV12-4 and J is TRBJ1-2; TCRdb's assignment of TRBD1 cannot be checked, as there is no DNA. The CDR3 has 13 amino acids. This CDR3 is CASSFGRRYGYTF.

The rearrangement joins TRBV7-8 to TRBJ2-7; TCRdb reports TRBD2, a call that lacks DNA to check it against. Looked up from germline, CDR1 is SGHVS and CDR2 is FQNEAQ. The length of the CDR3 is 16 residues. The chain's CDR3 is CASSAPGGGAPYEQYF. Variable domain in full (rest from reference TRBV7-8 and TRBJ2-7): GAGVSQSPRYKVAKRGQDVALRCDPISGHVSLFWYQQALGQGPEFLTYFQNEAQLDKSGLPSDRFFAERPEGSVSTLKIQRTQQEDSAVYLCASSAPGGGAPYEQYFGPGTRLTVT.

The chain has TRBV20-1 and TRBJ2-3; as DNA is missing, the TRBD2 call by TCRdb cannot be tested. Germline values: CDR1 DFQATT, CDR2 SNEGSKA (reference sequence). The CDR3 runs to 18 residues. CDR3 loop: CSARDWLAGVRSTDTQYF.